The 2 T cell receptor beta chains below were found in one sample sequenced in a study of blood T cells in healthy people across ages. For the second PCR, which ran for about 6 to 11 cycles, a sample-barcoded 5' primer and a J-beta primer mix were used. TCRdb ran MiXCR on the 5' RACE reads and lists one entry per CDR3 protein. Of around 1,500,000 distinct CDR3 sequences in the sample, roughly 28% were seen once. The sequencing sample was made of blood. The source is a woman aged 25 to 45 in good health.

A few counts support this clonotype. The V call is TRBV7-2, the J call TRBJ2-5; possibly TRBD2 for D (6 bases). This CDR3 is 15 amino acids long. Germline V gene sequence: CDR1 SGHTA, CDR2 FQGNSA. Between the trimmed V and J ends, which lost 1 base and 3 bases, there was a span of 12 bases. CDR3 nucleotides: TGTGCCAGCAGCTTAGTGGAGGGGTCGAAAGAGACCCAGTACTTC. Its protein is CASSLVEGSKETQYF.

The rearrangement uses TRBV5-1 and TRBJ2-7; 7 bases align to TRBD2. This CDR3 has 14 amino acids. In germline, CDR1 is SGHRS, CDR2 YFSETQ. V lost 3 bases to trimming and J lost 0 bases; unmatched junction nucleotides: 3. The chain's CDR3 is CASSWTSTSYEQYF. Written as DNA, the CDR3 is TGCGCCAGCAGCTGGACTAGTACCTCCTACGAGCAGTACTTC.